The clone carrying this TCR beta chain was seen many times. Its antigen remains unknown. Using its own MiXCR run on the PCR reads, TCRdb lists one record per CDR3 protein. Altogether over 600,000 distinct CDR3 sequences are present, nearly 20% being singletons, with the ten largest covering roughly 0.85%. The CDR3 runs 14 residues. CDR1 SNHLY and CDR2 FYNNEI come from the germline V gene. Germline trimming cut 8 bases from V and 4 bases from J; bases unmatched to any gene: 5. Based on a CD8+CD4-CCR7+CD45RA+ profile, naive CD8 T cells were sorted. This record comes from a study of molecular identifiers for immune sequencing clone quantification. Regarding the study as a whole: Underestimation of highly expanded clone sizes could arise where identical TCR molecules share a barcode.

The receptor was derived from a human donor in good health. Some libraries in this study had Jurkat cell RNA spiked in. The genes are TRBV2 and TRBJ2-2; 9 bases match TRBD1. The source material was naive CD8+ T cells from blood, with Jurkat cell RNA spiked in. The subset denotes: FACS-sorted CD8+CD4-CCR7+CD45RA+ naive T cells. CDR3 in DNA: TGTGCCAGCCGCGACAGGGGGGCCACCGGGGAGCTGTTTTTT. Residues: CASRDRGATGELFF.